Sequencing of this T cell receptor (beta chain) was carried out in a study of T cell clusters in autoimmune cytopenias. Study-level information: Per sample, median TRB depth was roughly 50,000 reads, yielding a median roughly 2,000 distinct clonotypes. Overall study results and limits: TRB repertoire shifts in secondary cytopenia and chronic lymphocytic leukemia mostly reflected lymphoma, not autoimmunity. Clustering suggested that physiological T cell clusters were missing in primary autoimmune cytopenia patients.

TRB amplification used approximately 250 ng of peripheral blood genomic DNA. TRB was amplified by touch-down multiplex PCR, primer pools A and B combined. From its re-call of the multiplex PCR reads, TCRdb lists each CDR3 protein once, without DNA. The ten top clones account for 8.3%, within a sample of more than 4,500 distinct CDR3 sequences. This clonotype shows up as medium-sized (0.01 to 0.1%) by frequency. What it recognizes is unknown. This clonotype was obtained from a human donor with an autoimmune cytopenia or autoimmune hepatitis (not recorded which). Sequenced input: peripheral blood.

Here the CDR3 reads CASSRRQGNYEQYF. The chain is built from TRBV19 and TRBJ2-7; no DNA is available, so the TRBD1 call from TCRdb remains unchecked. CDR1 LNHDA and CDR2 SQIVND come from the germline V gene (reference sequence). There are 14 residues in the CDR3.